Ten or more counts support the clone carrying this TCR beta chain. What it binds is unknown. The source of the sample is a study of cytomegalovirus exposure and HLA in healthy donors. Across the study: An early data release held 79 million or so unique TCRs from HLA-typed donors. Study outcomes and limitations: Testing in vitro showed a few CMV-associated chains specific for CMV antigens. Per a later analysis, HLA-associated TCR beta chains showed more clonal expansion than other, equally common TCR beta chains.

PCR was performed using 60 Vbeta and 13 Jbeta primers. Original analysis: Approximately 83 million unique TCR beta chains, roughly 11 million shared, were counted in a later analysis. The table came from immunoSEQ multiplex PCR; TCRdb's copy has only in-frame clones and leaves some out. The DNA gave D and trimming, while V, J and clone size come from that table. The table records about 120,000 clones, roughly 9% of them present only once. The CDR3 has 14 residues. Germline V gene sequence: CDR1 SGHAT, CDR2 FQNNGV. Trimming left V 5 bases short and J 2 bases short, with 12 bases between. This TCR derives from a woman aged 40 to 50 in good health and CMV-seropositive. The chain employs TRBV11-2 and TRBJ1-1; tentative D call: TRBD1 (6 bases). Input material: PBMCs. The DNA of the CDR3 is TGTGCCAGCAGCCGACAGGCATATAACACTGAAGCTTTCTTT. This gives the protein CASSRQAYNTEAFF. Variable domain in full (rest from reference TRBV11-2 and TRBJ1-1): EAGVAQSPRYKIIEKRQSVAFWCNPISGHATLYWYQQILGQGPKLLIQFQNNGVVDDSQLPKDRFSAERLKGVDSTLKIQPAKLEDSAVYLCASSRQAYNTEAFFGQGTRLTVV.